These T cell receptor beta chains were read from a single sample in a study of control samples from healthy donors and cancer patients. The table came from immunoSEQ multiplex PCR; TCRdb's copy has only in-frame clones and leaves some out. The data hold tens of thousands of clones, with approximately 90% observed a single time. Sequenced sample: PBMCs. These receptors were obtained from a woman aged 40 to 49 with head and neck cancer. Each CDR3 is given with its conserved first and last residue. The D gene is left open where the match is weak. Size is omitted from some rows. Given values are once, few, many or a class for expanded clones.

TGCGCCAGCAGCAACCCTATAGGGGGGAGCTCCTACAATGAGCAGTTCTTC	CASSNPIGGSSYNEQFF	-	TRBV4-1	TRBJ2-1	-
TGTGCCTGGAGTGGAAACTGGGATTACTCTGGAAACACCATATATTTT	CAWSGNWDYSGNTIYF	-	TRBV30	TRBJ1-3	-
TGCAGTGCTAGATCCATGTACGAGCAGTACTTC	CSARSMYEQYF	-	TRBV20-1	TRBJ2-7	-
TGTGCCAGCAGCTTAGCGGAGGGCTTTAAAGAGACCCAGTACTTC	CASSLAEGFKETQYF	-	TRBV7-9	TRBJ2-5	-
TGTGCCAGCGGCTCTAGGGTTTACAATGAGCAGTTCTTC	CASGSRVYNEQFF	-	TRBV2	TRBJ2-1	-
TGTGCCACCAGCAGAGGTCGGATAGGGACTAGCGGGATCTGGGGTAACAATGAGCAGTTCTTC	CATSRGRIGTSGIWGNNEQFF	TRBD2	TRBV15	TRBJ2-1	-
TGCGCCAGCAGCTCCGGGACAGGGGGCGCGGACTATGGCTACACCTTC	CASSSGTGGADYGYTF	TRBD1	TRBV5-1	TRBJ1-2	-
TGTGCCAGCAGCTTAGTGCCACAGGGGTTCGGCACTGAAGCTTTCTTT	CASSLVPQGFGTEAFF	TRBD1	TRBV7-9	TRBJ1-1	-
TGTGCCAGTCTCCAGTGGGCAGGGGCGAGGGGCACTGAAGCTTTCTTT	CASLQWAGARGTEAFF	-	TRBV19	TRBJ1-1	-
TGTGCCACCAGTGATTGGAAGAAAACCAATGAGCAGTTCTTC	CATSDWKKTNEQFF	-	TRBV24-1	TRBJ2-1	-
TGCGCCAGCAGCCGTACCGACAGGGGGCGAAGCAGTGAGACCCAGTACTTC	CASSRTDRGRSSETQYF	TRBD1	TRBV4-1	TRBJ2-5	-
TGTGCCAGCAGTGAGGGACTAGCGGGACTCACCGGGGAGCTGTTTTTT	CASSEGLAGLTGELFF	TRBD2	TRBV2	TRBJ2-2	-
TGCGCCAGCAGCCTAAAACAGATTAAAAGCTCCTACGAGCAGTACTTC	CASSLKQIKSSYEQYF	-	TRBV5-1	TRBJ2-7	-
TGTGCCAGCAGCCCCCTAGGGACTGAAGCTTTCTTT	CASSPLGTEAFF	-	TRBV5-4	TRBJ1-1	-
TGTGCCAGCACGTCCACAGGGGGGGAGGACGGCTACACCTTC	CASTSTGGEDGYTF	TRBD1	TRBV2	TRBJ1-2	-
TGTGCCAGCAGTTCCGGGTTGGGTGGAAACACCATATATTTT	CASSSGLGGNTIYF	-	TRBV2	TRBJ1-3	-
TGCGCCAGCAGCCTCTGGGGGACTGTTTACAATGAGCAGTTCTTC	CASSLWGTVYNEQFF	-	TRBV4-1	TRBJ2-1	-
TGTGCCAGCAGCCAAGTCTGGGACAGGAAAAACACCATATATTTT	CASSQVWDRKNTIYF	TRBD1	TRBV3-1/TRBV3-2	TRBJ1-3	-
TGTGCCAGCAGCTTCTCCGGGGTCGAGCAGTACTTC	CASSFSGVEQYF	-	TRBV7-2	TRBJ2-7	-
TGCGCCAGCAGCCTTCGGGGGCCGACCGCTGGGGCCAACGTCCTGACTTTC	CASSLRGPTAGANVLTF	-	TRBV5-1	TRBJ2-6	-
TGTGCCAGCAGCCTCCTCGGGGGAGCCATGAACACTGAAGCTTTCTTT	CASSLLGGAMNTEAFF	-	TRBV14	TRBJ1-1	-
TGTGCCAGCAGCCGGGACTATGGCTACACCTTC	CASSRDYGYTF	-	TRBV5-5	TRBJ1-2	-
TGTGCCAGCAGCTTACTAGCGCCCAGCTCCTACAATGAGCAGTTCTTC	CASSLLAPSSYNEQFF	TRBD2	TRBV6-2/TRBV6-3	TRBJ2-1	-
TGCGCCAGCAGCCGGGACAGGGGAGGCAATCAGCCCCAGCATTTT	CASSRDRGGNQPQHF	TRBD1	TRBV4-1	TRBJ1-5	once
TGCAGCGTCCGCCAAGACCCCTACGAGCAGTACTTC	CSVRQDPYEQYF	-	TRBV29-1	TRBJ2-7	-
TGTGCCAGCAGCTGGGGGACAGGGGGCGCGTCTTCACCCCTCCACTTT	CASSWGTGGASSPLHF	TRBD1	TRBV5-5	TRBJ1-6	-